This T cell receptor (beta chain) derives from a study of regulatory T cells in long-lasting Graves disease. Study-level results: TRBV28, TRBJ1-2 and TRBJ2-5 were segments that persistent disease favored.

Regarding time point: persistent/refractory GD, antithyroid drugs over 5 years with positive TRAb. The TCR library was prepared using RNA isolated from PBMCs. Roughly 8.6 milliliters of peripheral blood were drawn into EDTA tubes. Researchers made TCR beta libraries by using iRepertoire HTBI primers and running Arm-PCR on CDR3 regions. MiXCR was run by TCRdb on the multiplex PCR reads, yielding one entry per CDR3 protein. Of 400,000 to 450,000 distinct CDR3 sequences listed, about a quarter are singletons. The CDR3 is made up of 14 amino acids. This clonotype has a handful of counts. No antigen is known for it. One junction end does not reproduce the germline sequence, and a read error may be involved.

The J gene is TRBJ2-4, the V gene TRBV12-3 or TRBV12-4; 13 bases agree with TRBD2. The material was peripheral blood mononuclear cells (PBMCs), obtained when the disease was refractory, from a patient treated with antithyroid drugs. This clonotype was obtained from a female donor with Graves disease. CDR3 bases: TGTGCCAGCAGTCCCCTCGGGACTAGCGGGGTGAGAGACTTC. This gives the protein CASSPLGTSGVRDF.